Each of the 13 T cell receptor beta chains below was sequenced from the same sample in a study of beta chain features in type 1 diabetes. Every isolated RNA sample was fully reverse transcribed, so sequencing captured expressed TCRB transcripts. The data were produced by immunoSEQ multiplex PCR, yet TCRdb's version contains in-frame clones alone and is incomplete. The sample holds under 450,000 clones, about 15% seen once. Sample: naive CD4+ T cells from blood. The receptors here all came from a young man in good health.

The chain joins TRBV29-1 to TRBJ2-3, with a possible D match to TRBD2 (6 bases). The V end was cut by 7 bases, the J end by 6 bases, with 11 bases between. The CDR3 totals 11 residues. CDR1 and CDR2 from the germline V gene are SQVTM and ANQGSEA. The CDR3 sequence: CSARLGDTQYF. In DNA, the CDR3 is TGCAGCGCACGACTAGGGGATACGCAGTATTTT.

V and J are TRBV9 and TRBJ2-1, with TRBD2 matching 12 bases. The germline V gene has CDR1 SGDLS and CDR2 YYNGEE. J was trimmed by 6 bases and V by 4 bases; bases with no gene match: 5. The CDR3 loop spans 15 amino acids. DNA of the CDR3: TGTGCCAGCAGCCCAACTAGCGGGGGGACCAATGAGCAGTTCTTC. Amino acids: CASSPTSGGTNEQFF.

This clone was seen only a few times. This chain connects TRBV7-9 to TRBJ2-7; 7 nucleotides match TRBD1. V shed 6 bases and J 3 bases; nucleotides not matched to a gene: 14. The CDR3 has 16 residues. Germline loops: CDR1 SEHNR, CDR2 FQNEAQ (reference sequence). The DNA for the CDR3 is TGTGCCAGCAGTTCGACGATCCGGACAGGAAACTACGAGCAGTACGTC. Translating it yields CASSSTIRTGNYEQYV.

A few counts support this clone. Distinct nucleotide sequences in the sample also encode this CDR3. The V gene is TRBV5-4, the J gene TRBJ2-1, with TRBD1 matching 8 bases. The CDR3 contains 13 residues. The V gene end was trimmed by 1 base and the J gene end by 8 bases; junction bases not matched to a gene: 2. The germline gives CDR1 SGHNT, CDR2 YYREEE (reference sequence). DNA of the CDR3: TGTGCCAGCAGCTTGTCAGGGGGCGATGAGCAGTTCTTC. Its protein is CASSLSGGDEQFF.

The chain employs TRBV2 and TRBJ2-5, with 7 positions matching TRBD2. This CDR3 is 15 amino acids long. V was pared by 6 bases and J by 5 bases, with 12 bases of the junction left unmatched. Germline V gives CDR1 SNHLY, CDR2 FYNNEI. For the CDR3, the DNA is TGTGCCAGCAGCCCGACTAGCACTGCCAAGGAGACCCAGTACTTC. This codes for CASSPTSTAKETQYF.

The chain combines TRBV9 with TRBJ1-3; D is possibly TRBD1 (6 bases). The V gene's germline CDR1 is SGDLS and CDR2 YYNGEE. Trimming cost V 0 bases and J 2 bases, with 12 bases left between them. This CDR3 spans 16 amino acids. The CDR3 loop is CASSVGNRVTGNTIYF. The CDR3 nucleotides are TGTGCCAGCAGCGTAGGTAACAGGGTGACTGGAAACACCATATATTTT.

The rearrangement uses TRBV29-1 and TRBJ2-5; perhaps D is TRBD1 or TRBD2 (5 bases each). Germline assignment: CDR1 SQVTM and CDR2 ANQGSEA. This CDR3 comprises 16 residues. Trimming pared 6 bases from V and 1 base from J, leaving 21 bases between. The DNA for the CDR3 is TGCAGCGTCTCGGAAGCCCCTGGGGGTTTCCAAGAGACCCAGTACTTC. Translated, it gives CSVSEAPGGFQETQYF. Together with reference TRBV29-1 and TRBJ2-5, the CDR3 gives the full variable domain: SAVISQKPSRDICQRGTSLTIQCQVDSQVTMMFWYRQQPGQSLTLIATANQGSEATYESGFVIDKFPISRPNLTFSTLTVSNMSPEDSSIYLCSVSEAPGGFQETQYFGPGTRLLVL.

As concerns this clone: Other nucleotide sequences from this sample produce the same CDR3. The CDR3 is CASSLKETQYF. DNA for the CDR3: TGTGCCAGCAGTCTTAAAGAGACCCAGTACTTC. The gene calls are TRBV2 and TRBJ2-5; D ambiguous. Germline loops: CDR1 SNHLY, CDR2 FYNNEI. The CDR3 covers 11 residues. V was clipped by 5 bases and J by 3 bases, with 4 bases between them.

V gene TRBV4-1 combines with J gene TRBJ2-6; D is perhaps TRBD1 or TRBD2 (6 bases each). Germline CDR1 is MGHRA and CDR2 is YSYEKL. The V and J ends lost 4 bases and 2 bases respectively, with 12 bases between them. The CDR3 extends over 16 amino acids. The chain's CDR3 is CASSLWGAAGANVLTF. Here the CDR3 DNA reads TGCGCCAGCAGCCTTTGGGGGGCTGCTGGGGCCAACGTCCTGACTTTC.

This clone was seen only a few times. Other DNA sequences within the sample encode an identical CDR3. The V call is TRBV7-9, the J call TRBJ1-1; no definite D call. CDR1 is SEHNR and CDR2 is FQNEAQ in the germline V gene (reference sequence). The germline V and J ends were trimmed by 3 bases and 1 base, with 6 bases remaining between them. The CDR3 spans 13 residues. CDR3 in amino acids: CASSLYPNTEAFF. The DNA of the CDR3 is TGTGCCAGCAGCTTGTACCCGAACACTGAAGCTTTCTTT. Complete variable domain (other parts from reference TRBV7-9 and TRBJ1-1): DTGVSQNPRHKITKRGQNVTFRCDPISEHNRLYWYRQTLGQGPEFLTYFQNEAQLEKSRLLSDRFSAERPKGSFSTLEIQRTEQGDSAMYLCASSLYPNTEAFFGQGTRLTVV.

This clone was detected only a few times. V gene TRBV9 combines with J gene TRBJ1-2, with unresolved D. CDR1 and CDR2 (germline): SGDLS, YYNGEE. The CDR3 is 15 residues long. With 0 bases removed from V and 0 bases from J, the gap between germline ends came to 9 bases. This CDR3 is CASSVDPTTNYGYTF. The CDR3 DNA reads TGTGCCAGCAGCGTAGACCCTACCACTAACTATGGCTACACCTTC.

V usage is TRBV18 and J usage is TRBJ2-3; D uncertain. Germline assignment: CDR1 KGHSH and CDR2 LQKENI. Trimming left V 2 bases short and J 0 bases short, with 15 bases between. The CDR3 consists of 17 residues. The CDR3 protein is CASSPGFGYPSTDTQYF. In DNA, the CDR3 is TGTGCCAGCTCACCAGGCTTTGGATATCCTAGCACAGATACGCAGTATTTT.

This clone was observed a few times. The chain combines TRBV18 with TRBJ1-2; D is uncertain. Germline loops: CDR1 KGHSH, CDR2 LQKENI. There are 14 residues in the CDR3. The V end lost 0 bases, the J end lost 8 bases, and 13 bases lay between the germline ends. CDR3 nucleotides: TGTGCCAGCTCACCACCGGGCAGTTCTATGGGCTACACCTTC. It translates to CASSPPGSSMGYTF.